This T cell receptor beta chain was identified in a study of Graves' ophthalmopathy and Graves' hyperthyroidism. The CDR3 covers 13 residues. Germline V CDR1 and CDR2: GTSNPN, SVGIG (reference sequence). V was cut by 4 bases and J by 1 base, with 10 bases left in between. The sample holds many counts of this clonotype. Aged 18 to 65, the patients with hyperthyroidism had under 2 months' duration and were newly diagnosed. Clinicians diagnosed using symptoms, serum thyroxine, TRAb, thyroid ultrasound and orbital computed tomography. As the template, RNA transcripts were used to amplify TCR beta CDR3 regions. HTBI primers were used in a first-round RT-PCR, which preceded a second-round multiplex PCR. TCRdb ran MiXCR on the multiplex PCR reads and lists one entry per CDR3 protein. The table lists roughly 420,000 distinct CDR3 sequences, around a fifth of them singletons.

This TCR was recovered from a woman aged 18 to 35 with stable Graves' hyperthyroidism. The specimen sequenced was peripheral blood. The gene calls are TRBV30 and TRBJ1-1, with D hard to call. This CDR3 is CAWTQQTNTEAFF. The CDR3 region has the DNA TGTGCCTGGACACAACAGACGAACACTGAAGCTTTCTTT.